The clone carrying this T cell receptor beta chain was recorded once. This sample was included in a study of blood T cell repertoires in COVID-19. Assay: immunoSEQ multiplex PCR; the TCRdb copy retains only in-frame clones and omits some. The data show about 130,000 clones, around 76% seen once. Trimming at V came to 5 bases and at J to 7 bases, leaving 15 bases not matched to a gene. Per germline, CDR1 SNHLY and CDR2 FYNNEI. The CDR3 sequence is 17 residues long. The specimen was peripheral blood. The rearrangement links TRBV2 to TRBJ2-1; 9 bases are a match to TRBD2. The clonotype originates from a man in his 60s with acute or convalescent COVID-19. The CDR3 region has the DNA TGTGCCAGCAGTCGCCCCTTAGAAGCGGGAGGAGGTAATGAGCAGTTCTTC. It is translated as CASSRPLEAGGGNEQFF.